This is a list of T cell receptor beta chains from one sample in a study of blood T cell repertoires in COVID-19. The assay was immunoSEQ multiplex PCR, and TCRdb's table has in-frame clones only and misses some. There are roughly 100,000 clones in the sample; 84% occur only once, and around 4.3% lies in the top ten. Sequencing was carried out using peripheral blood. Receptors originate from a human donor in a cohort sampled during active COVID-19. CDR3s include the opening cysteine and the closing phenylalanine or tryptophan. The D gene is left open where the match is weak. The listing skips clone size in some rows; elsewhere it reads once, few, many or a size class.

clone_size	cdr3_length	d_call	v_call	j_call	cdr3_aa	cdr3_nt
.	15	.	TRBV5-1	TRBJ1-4	CASSSEAQLNEKLFF	TGCGCCAGCAGCTCTGAAGCGCAGCTTAATGAAAAACTGTTTTTT
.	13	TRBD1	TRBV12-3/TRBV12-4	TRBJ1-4	CASSLMDREKLFF	TGTGCCAGCAGTTTAATGGACAGGGAAAAACTGTTTTTT
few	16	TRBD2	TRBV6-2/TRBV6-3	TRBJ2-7	CASSPFSGGLPYEQYF	TGTGCCAGCAGCCCATTTAGCGGGGGATTACCCTACGAGCAGTACTTC
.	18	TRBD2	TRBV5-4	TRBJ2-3	CASSLSRLAGGSTDTQYF	TGTGCCAGCAGCTTATCAAGACTAGCGGGGGGTAGCACAGATACGCAGTATTTT
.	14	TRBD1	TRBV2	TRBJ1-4	CASRAGQVNEKLFF	TGTGCCAGCAGGGCGGGACAGGTTAATGAAAAACTGTTTTTT
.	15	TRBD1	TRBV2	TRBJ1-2	CASSEGPGGPYGYTF	TGTGCCAGCAGTGAAGGGCCAGGGGGACCCTATGGCTACACCTTC
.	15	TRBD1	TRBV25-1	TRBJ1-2	CASSEGQGISGGYTF	TGTGCCAGCAGTGAAGGACAGGGAATCTCCGGTGGCTACACCTTC
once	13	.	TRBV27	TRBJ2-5	CASRRGTSETQYF	TGTGCCAGCAGAAGGGGAACCTCAGAGACCCAGTACTTC
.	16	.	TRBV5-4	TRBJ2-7	CASSLSRTEATYEQYF	TGTGCCAGCAGCTTGAGCCGGACAGAGGCAACCTACGAGCAGTACTTC
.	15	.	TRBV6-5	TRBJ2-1	CASRTRDWSYNEQFF	TGTGCCAGTCGCACCCGGGACTGGTCCTACAATGAGCAGTTCTTC